This T cell receptor beta chain was sequenced during a study of T cell changes during pregnancy in multiple sclerosis. Using immunoSEQ multiplex PCR, the repertoire was profiled, and TCRdb retains in-frame clones only, with some absent. This sample carries roughly 20,000 clones, 80% to 95% of them seen once, and the ten largest clones take 0.68%. CDR1 and CDR2 from the germline V gene are SGDLS and YYNGEE. V shed 0 bases and J shed 5 bases, with 14 bases lying between them. This CDR3 contains 15 residues. The sample holds a few counts of this clone. The clonotype comes from a female donor with multiple sclerosis, enrolled in a pregnancy study. This chain connects TRBV9 to TRBJ1-1; no definite D call. The source was CD4+ T cells from peripheral blood mononuclear cells, collected in the third trimester of pregnancy. The chain's CDR3 is CASSVVDLPRTEAFF. CDR3 DNA sequence: TGTGCCAGCAGCGTAGTCGACCTCCCGAGGACTGAAGCTTTCTTT. Full variable domain (rest looked up from reference TRBV9 and TRBJ1-1): DSGVTQTPKHLITATGQRVTLRCSPRSGDLSVYWYQQSLDQGLQFLIQYYNGEERAKGNILERFSAQQFPDLHSELNLSSLELGDSALYFCASSVVDLPRTEAFFGQGTRLTVV.